This T cell receptor (beta chain) was found in a study of T-cell reconstitution after alpha-beta-depleted transplantation in children. Study results and limitations: Reportedly, alpha-beta T cells present about two months post-transplant originated from several hundred expanded clones of graft origin. For some patients, TCRbeta diversity was high at day 60 because of recipient T cells and thymic progenitors that survived. T cells produced anew were the main source of T-cell counts and diversity one year after transplant.

Unique molecular identifiers were used to barcode this TCRbeta library. A single record per CDR3 protein comes from TCRdb applying MiXCR to the PCR reads. The table has about 77,000 distinct CDR3 sequences, approximately 18% seen once. This CDR3 comprises 13 residues. Trimming took 6 bases from V and 0 from J, leaving 11 bases between them. The germline V gene encodes CDR1 SQVTM and CDR2 ANQGSEA. This clonotype was recorded a few times. Its antigen is undetermined. The chain carries TRBV29-1 and TRBJ1-1; D uncertain. Sequences were derived from PBMCs, mostly from graft donor cells, sampled 360 days after TCRalphabeta/CD19-depleted stem cell transplant. This receptor was obtained from a male patient aged 2 to 9 who had a stem cell transplant for acute lymphoblastic leukemia, so the T cells may come from the graft donor. The CDR3 region has the DNA TGCAGCGTGGAGGACGGTATGAACACTGAAGCTTTCTTT. Translated, it gives CSVEDGMNTEAFF.